This T cell receptor (beta chain) was recorded in a study of T cell repertoires in ileal Crohn's disease. The CDR3 runs to 14 residues. CDR1 and CDR2 from the germline V gene are LNHDA and SQIVND (reference sequence). Trimming cost V 5 bases and J 2 bases, with 12 bases left between them. Data came from immunoSEQ multiplex PCR; TCRdb stores just in-frame clones and leaves some out. The repertoire holds tens of thousands of clones, with 85% to 90% as singletons. Time point reported: neoterminal ileum biopsy at postoperative endoscopy, about 6 months after surgery. The chain combines TRBV19 with TRBJ1-2; D is unclear. The clonotype was recovered from an adult with Crohn's disease. The sample comprised ileal tissue. The CDR3: CASSRPGVNYGYTF. The CDR3 DNA reads TGTGCCAGTAGTCGCCCGGGTGTAAACTATGGCTACACCTTC.